The 15 T cell receptor beta chains below were found in one sample sequenced in a study of T cells after posttransplantation cyclophosphamide. TCRdb's table, derived via immunoSEQ multiplex PCR, lists solely in-frame clones and lacks some. The data hold 6,900 or so clones, with around 78% observed a single time. The sequencing input was memory CD4+ T cells sorted from blood. All receptors come from a woman aged 45-65 years in good health and a related stem cell transplant donor.

V is TRBV7-2 and J is TRBJ2-1; D unclear. Trimming took off 2 bases at V and 2 bases at J, with 4 bases between the two ends. This CDR3 spans 13 amino acids. In germline, CDR1 is SGHTA, CDR2 FQGNSA. CDR3 loop: CASSLSPYNEQFF. The CDR3, as DNA: TGTGCCAGCAGCTTAAGCCCCTACAATGAGCAGTTCTTC.

This clone turned up a few times. V is TRBV7-2 and J is TRBJ2-7, with TRBD2 as a possible D gene (6 bases). This CDR3 is built from 15 residues. Looked up from germline, CDR1 is SGHTA and CDR2 is FQGNSA. Trimming shortened V by 5 bases and J by 2 bases, and 16 bases separated the two germline ends. The chain's CDR3 is CASSPQTRIAYEQYF. The CDR3 DNA is TGTGCCAGCAGCCCACAGACTAGGATCGCCTACGAGCAGTACTTC.

The CDR3 region is CASSTDRTSNYGYTF. The CDR3 DNA reads as TGTGCCAGTAGTACCGACAGGACCTCAAACTATGGCTACACCTTC. The J gene is TRBJ1-2, the V gene TRBV19, with TRBD1 as a possible D gene (6 bases). The CDR3 consists of 15 residues. V lost 4 bases and J 2 bases, leaving 14 bases between the germline ends. CDR1 and CDR2 (germline): LNHDA, SQIVND (reference sequence).

The chain has TRBV5-5 and TRBJ1-4; 8 bases are shared with TRBD1. The CDR3 is 15 residues long. V lost 4 bases to trimming and J lost 6 bases; unmatched junction nucleotides: 8. Germline-derived CDR1 and CDR2 are SGHKS and YYEKEE (reference sequence). CDR3 protein: CASSRSGTGDEKLFF. DNA of the CDR3: TGTGCCAGCAGCAGATCCGGGACAGGAGATGAAAAACTGTTTTTT.

J is TRBJ2-1 and V is TRBV18, with D possibly matching TRBD1 (6 bases). This CDR3 spans 14 amino acids. The V gene's germline CDR1 is KGHSH and CDR2 LQKENI. Trimming took off 2 bases at V and 6 bases at J, with 11 bases between the two ends. The CDR3 coding sequence is TGTGCCAGCTCACCAGGGGCAGGGGTCAATGAGCAGTTCTTC. Its protein is CASSPGAGVNEQFF.

The V gene is TRBV19, the J gene TRBJ2-1, with 7 bases matching TRBD2. Germline V gene sequence: CDR1 LNHDA, CDR2 SQIVND (reference sequence). There are 15 residues in the CDR3. Trimming at V came to 3 bases and at J to 8 bases, leaving 10 bases not matched to a gene. The CDR3 here is CASSIGSGVGDEQFF. The CDR3 nucleotides are TGTGCCAGTAGTATTGGAAGCGGGGTCGGGGATGAGCAGTTCTTC.

The V gene is TRBV7-9, the J gene TRBJ2-7, with 11 bases aligning to TRBD2. CDR1 is SEHNR and CDR2 is FQNEAQ in the germline V gene (reference sequence). The CDR3 has 15 residues. V trimming: 4 bases; J trimming: 3 bases; junction bases outside the gene matches: 5. CDR3 DNA: TGTGCCAGCAGCTCAACTAGCGGGAGTAGCTACGAGCAGTACTTC. It specifies CASSSTSGSSYEQYF. Variable domain in full (rest from reference TRBV7-9 and TRBJ2-7): DTGVSQNPRHKITKRGQNVTFRCDPISEHNRLYWYRQTLGQGPEFLTYFQNEAQLEKSRLLSDRFSAERPKGSFSTLEIQRTEQGDSAMYLCASSSTSGSSYEQYFGPGTRLTVT.

This clone was found once. The chain has TRBV29-1 and TRBJ2-5; maybe TRBD1 (5 bases). CDR3 size: 15 residues. The germline V gene encodes CDR1 SQVTM and CDR2 ANQGSEA. Trimming stripped 3 bases from V and 4 bases from J, with 18 bases between. This CDR3 reads CSVDLHARVGETQYF. In nucleotides, the CDR3 is TGCAGCGTTGACCTACATGCCAGGGTGGGAGAGACCCAGTACTTC.

CDR3 DNA: TGTGCCAGCAGCTTAAGCGGAAGTCTAAATGAAAAACTGTTTTTT. Amino acids: CASSLSGSLNEKLFF. This rearrangement joins TRBV7-3 to TRBJ1-4, with D hard to call. V dropped 1 base and J dropped 5 bases, with 11 bases sitting between them. Germline loops: CDR1 SGHTA, CDR2 FQGTGA. This CDR3 is 15 amino acids long.

This chain connects TRBV9 to TRBJ2-5, with 13 bases aligning to TRBD2. Trimming at V came to 0 bases and at J to 4 bases, leaving 9 bases not matched to a gene. Germline V gene sequence: CDR1 SGDLS, CDR2 YYNGEE. The CDR3 has 18 residues. The CDR3 sequence: CASSVGTSGSSWGETQYF. The CDR3 nucleotides read TGTGCCAGCAGCGTAGGGACTAGCGGGAGTTCGTGGGGAGAGACCCAGTACTTC.

The chain employs TRBV5-4 and TRBJ2-1; D may be TRBD1 (6 bases). This CDR3 is built from 14 residues. Germline CDR1 SGHNT, CDR2 YYREEE (reference sequence). V gave up 1 base and J gave up 5 bases, with 10 bases separating them. CDR3 loop: CASSLRGTHNEQFF. The CDR3 nucleotides are TGTGCCAGCAGCTTGAGGGGGACCCACAATGAGCAGTTCTTC.

The chain carries TRBV29-1 and TRBJ1-1; 9 nucleotides align to TRBD1. CDR3 length equals 13 residues. Germline values: CDR1 SQVTM, CDR2 ANQGSEA. V shed 6 bases, J shed 4 bases, and the junction held 6 bases outside the gene matches. The CDR3: CSVIQGARTEAFF. CDR3 sequence (DNA): TGCAGCGTCATACAGGGGGCGCGCACTGAAGCTTTCTTT.

This rearrangement joins TRBV28 to TRBJ2-1, with D perhaps matching TRBD1 (5 bases). The length of the CDR3 is 13 residues. Germline V gene sequence: CDR1 MDHEN, CDR2 SYDVKM. V was pared by 6 bases and J by 11 bases, with 17 bases between. The CDR3 is CASSSNTGPKQFF. Written as DNA, the CDR3 is TGTGCCAGCAGCTCCAACACAGGCCCCAAGCAGTTCTTC.

This chain joins TRBV15 and TRBJ2-5, with a tentative D call TRBD2 (5 bases). The CDR3 runs to 13 residues. V dropped 1 base and J dropped 2 bases, with 5 bases sitting between them. Germline CDR1 LNHNV, CDR2 YYDKDF (reference sequence). In DNA form, the CDR3 reads TGTGCCACCAGCAGAGCGGGGCAAGAGACCCAGTACTTC. Protein: CATSRAGQETQYF.

Details on this clone: Mismatch with germline at one junction end may stem from a read error. V is TRBV10-1 and J is TRBJ2-7; D unclear. Germline V gives CDR1 WNHNN, CDR2 SYGVQD (reference sequence). The CDR3 is 12 residues long. CDR3 in amino acids: CASTGSSCEQYF. The CDR3 DNA reads TGCGCCAGCACCGGTTCCTCCTGCGAGCAGTACTTC.